These 8 T cell receptor beta chains came from one sample sequenced in a study of CD8 T cells in ankylosing spondylitis. One entry per CDR3 protein, called by TCRdb with MiXCR from the 5' RACE reads. The sample yields approximately 190,000 distinct CDR3 sequences, under 15% seen once. Sample: blood, either unsorted or a sorted T cell fraction (not recorded which). These receptors were collected from a female donor with ankylosing spondylitis or in good health (not recorded which).

This clonotype was detected ten times or more. The chain couples TRBV21-1 to TRBJ1-1; the table assigns TRBD1, which was not confirmed against the DNA. TRBV21-1 constitutes a pseudogene. This CDR3 comprises 12 residues. DNA for the CDR3: TGTGCCAGCAGCTCCCTCCGGGACCTGTGTTTCTTT. Translated, it gives CASSSLRDLCFF.

Concerning this clonotype itself: The junction and the germline gene differ at one end; a read error may be behind it. The V gene is TRBV27, the J gene TRBJ2-3, with D unclear. There are 14 residues in the CDR3. Germline CDR1 and CDR2: MNHEY and SMNVEV (reference sequence). The CDR3 loop reads CASSLGSRTDTRYF. As DNA, the CDR3 is TGTGCCAGCAGTTTAGGGTCACGCACAGATACGCGGTATTTT.

This clonotype appeared many times. V and J are TRBV4-1 and TRBJ1-6; unclear D gene. CDR3 size: 14 residues. The V and J ends lost 0 bases and 2 bases respectively, with 2 bases between them. Germline CDR1 MGHRA, CDR2 YSYEKL. The CDR3 region is CASSQEAYNSPLHF. CDR3 in DNA: TGCGCCAGCAGCCAAGAAGCCTATAATTCACCCCTCCACTTT.

This clonotype was found many times. The CDR3 region is CAARDRSTDTQYF. CDR3 DNA: TGTGCCGCCCGGGACAGGAGCACAGATACGCAGTATTTT. The chain combines TRBV24-1 with TRBJ2-3; 8 bases line up with TRBD1. Germline trimming cut 12 bases from V and 0 bases from J; bases unmatched to any gene: 4. The CDR3 runs 13 residues. Germline lookup yields CDR1 KGHDR and CDR2 SFDVKD.

This clonotype was observed a few times. The chain employs TRBV5-1 and TRBJ1-3, with no clear D. V was cut by 4 bases and J by 0 bases, with 14 bases left in between. Germline-derived CDR1 and CDR2 are SGHRS and YFSETQ. The CDR3 contains 16 residues. The CDR3 DNA sequence: TGCGCCAGCAGCAGTCAACCGGTTAGCTCTGGAAACACCATATATTTT. This gives the protein CASSSQPVSSGNTIYF.

This clonotype was recorded at least ten times. The chain combines TRBV30 with TRBJ1-1, with TRBD1 matching 8 bases. CDR1 and CDR2 from the germline V gene are GTSNPN and SVGIG (reference sequence). V was pared by 4 bases and J by 8 bases, with 6 bases of the junction left unmatched. The CDR3 sequence is 12 residues long. The CDR3 sequence is CAWTPGGREAFF. The CDR3 coding sequence is TGTGCCTGGACCCCAGGGGGCCGGGAAGCTTTCTTT.

This clonotype showed up many times. The chain recombines TRBV11-1 with TRBJ2-1; 10 nucleotides match TRBD2. V gave up 5 bases and J gave up 5 bases; unmatched junction bases: 6. There are 15 residues in the CDR3. Per germline, CDR1 SGHAT and CDR2 FQDESV (reference sequence). CDR3 DNA: TGTGCCAGCAGCCCCCCGGGACTAGCGCACAATGAGCAGTTCTTC. Amino acid sequence: CASSPPGLAHNEQFF.

The rearrangement links TRBV20-1 to TRBJ1-1; D gene uncertain. The CDR3 covers 14 residues. Trimming took off 2 bases at V and 2 bases at J, with 12 bases between the two ends. Germline loops: CDR1 DFQATT, CDR2 SNEGSKA (reference sequence). CDR3 region: CSARLSVTNTEAFF. The CDR3 DNA reads TGCAGTGCTAGATTGTCGGTCACCAACACTGAAGCTTTCTTT.